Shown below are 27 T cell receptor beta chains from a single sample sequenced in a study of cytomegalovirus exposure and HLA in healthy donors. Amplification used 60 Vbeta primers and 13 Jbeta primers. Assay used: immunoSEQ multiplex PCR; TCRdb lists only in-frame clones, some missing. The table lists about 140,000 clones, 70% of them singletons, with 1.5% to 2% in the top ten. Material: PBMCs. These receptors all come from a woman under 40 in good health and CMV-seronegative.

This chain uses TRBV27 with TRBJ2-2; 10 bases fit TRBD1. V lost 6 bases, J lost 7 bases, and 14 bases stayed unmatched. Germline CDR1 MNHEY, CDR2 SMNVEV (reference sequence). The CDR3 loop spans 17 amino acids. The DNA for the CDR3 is TGTGCCAGCAGCCTGGACAGGGGGACCATTCGGGACGGGGAGCTGTTTTTT. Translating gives CASSLDRGTIRDGELFF.

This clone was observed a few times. The CDR3 loop reads CASSQLGTGGETQYF. The CDR3 DNA sequence: TGTGCCAGCAGCCAACTCGGGACAGGGGGCGAGACCCAGTACTTC. The chain links TRBV14 to TRBJ2-5, with 12 bases fitting TRBD1. The germline V gene has CDR1 SGHDN and CDR2 FVKESK. The ends lost 2 bases at V and 5 bases at J; junction bases unmatched: 3. The CDR3 spans 15 residues.

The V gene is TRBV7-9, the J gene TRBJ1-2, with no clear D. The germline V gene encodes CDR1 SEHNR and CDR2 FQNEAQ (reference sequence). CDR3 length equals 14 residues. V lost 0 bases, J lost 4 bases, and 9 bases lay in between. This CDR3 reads CASSLASRSYGYTF. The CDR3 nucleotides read TGTGCCAGCAGCTTAGCGTCCAGAAGCTATGGCTACACCTTC.

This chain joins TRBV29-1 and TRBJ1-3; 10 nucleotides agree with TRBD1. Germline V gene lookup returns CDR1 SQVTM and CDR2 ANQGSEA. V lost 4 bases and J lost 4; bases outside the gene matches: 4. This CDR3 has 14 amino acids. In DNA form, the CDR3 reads TGCAGCGTTGCGACAGGGGGCGCGGGAAACACCATATATTTT. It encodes CSVATGGAGNTIYF.

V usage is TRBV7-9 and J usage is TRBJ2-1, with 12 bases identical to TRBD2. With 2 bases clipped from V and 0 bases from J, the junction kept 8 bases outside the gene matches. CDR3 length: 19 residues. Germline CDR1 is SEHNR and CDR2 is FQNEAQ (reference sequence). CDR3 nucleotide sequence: TGTGCCAGCAGCTTACCTTTGACTAGCGGGAGCAGCTCCTACAATGAGCAGTTCTTC. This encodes CASSLPLTSGSSSYNEQFF.

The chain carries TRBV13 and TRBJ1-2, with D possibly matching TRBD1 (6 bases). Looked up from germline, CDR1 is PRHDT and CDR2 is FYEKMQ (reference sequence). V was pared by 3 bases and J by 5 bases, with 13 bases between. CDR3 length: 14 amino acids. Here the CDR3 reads CASSLGQALYGYTF. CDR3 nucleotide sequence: TGTGCCAGCAGCTTGGGACAAGCCTTATATGGCTACACCTTC.

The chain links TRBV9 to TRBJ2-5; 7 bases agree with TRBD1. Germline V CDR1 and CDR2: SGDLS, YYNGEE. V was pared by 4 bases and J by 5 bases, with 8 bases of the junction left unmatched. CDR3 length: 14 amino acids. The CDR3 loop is CASSSRTGEETQYF. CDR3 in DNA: TGTGCCAGCAGCTCCCGGACAGGCGAGGAGACCCAGTACTTC.

CDR3 nucleotide sequence: TGTGCCAGAAGCTCCTGCGGCGGGTATAATGGCTACACCTTC. It encodes CARSSCGGYNGYTF. The V and J genes are TRBV5-3 and TRBJ1-2; no clear D gene. TRBV5-3 is marked as an open reading frame, function uncertain. The CDR3 covers 14 residues. Trimming cost V 3 bases and J 6 bases, with 15 bases left between them.

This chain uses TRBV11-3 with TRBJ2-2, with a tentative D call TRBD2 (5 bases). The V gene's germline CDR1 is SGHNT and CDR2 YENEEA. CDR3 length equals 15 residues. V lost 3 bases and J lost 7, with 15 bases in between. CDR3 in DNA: TGTGCCAGCAGCTTGGAACTGGGAGTCGGCGGGGAGCTGTTTTTT. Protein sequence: CASSLELGVGGELFF.

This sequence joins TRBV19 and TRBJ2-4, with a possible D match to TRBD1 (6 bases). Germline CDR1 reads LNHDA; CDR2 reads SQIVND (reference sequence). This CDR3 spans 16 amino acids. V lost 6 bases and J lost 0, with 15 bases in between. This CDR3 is CASRYQGILAKNIQYF. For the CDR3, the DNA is TGTGCCAGTAGGTACCAGGGGATCTTAGCCAAAAACATTCAGTACTTC. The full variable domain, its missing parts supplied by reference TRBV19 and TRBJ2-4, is DGGITQSPKYLFRKEGQNVTLSCEQNLNHDAMYWYRQDPGQGLRLIYYSQIVNDFQKGDIAEGYSVSREKKESFPLTVTSAQKNPTAFYLCASRYQGILAKNIQYFGAGTRLSVL.

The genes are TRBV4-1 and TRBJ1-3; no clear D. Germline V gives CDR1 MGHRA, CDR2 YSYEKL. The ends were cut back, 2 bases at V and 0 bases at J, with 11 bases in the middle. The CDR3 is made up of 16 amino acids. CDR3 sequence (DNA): TGCGCCAGCAGCCAATATACCCAGCGCTCTGGAAACACCATATATTTT. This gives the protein CASSQYTQRSGNTIYF.

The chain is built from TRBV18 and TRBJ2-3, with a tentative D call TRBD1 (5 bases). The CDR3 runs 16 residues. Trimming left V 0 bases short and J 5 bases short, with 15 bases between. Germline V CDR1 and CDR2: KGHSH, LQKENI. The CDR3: CASSPPRITGGDTQYF. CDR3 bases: TGTGCCAGCTCACCACCTAGAATCACAGGTGGAGATACGCAGTATTTT.

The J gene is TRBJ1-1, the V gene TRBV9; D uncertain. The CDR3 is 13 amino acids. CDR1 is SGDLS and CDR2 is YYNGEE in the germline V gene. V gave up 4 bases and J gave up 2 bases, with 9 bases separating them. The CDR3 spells CASSPSPNTEAFF. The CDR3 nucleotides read TGTGCCAGCAGCCCCTCCCCCAACACTGAAGCTTTCTTT.

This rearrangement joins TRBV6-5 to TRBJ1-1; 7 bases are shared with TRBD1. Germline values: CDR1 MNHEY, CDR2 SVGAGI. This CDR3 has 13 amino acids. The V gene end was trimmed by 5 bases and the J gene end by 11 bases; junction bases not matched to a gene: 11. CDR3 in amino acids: CASSPDRDSLAFF. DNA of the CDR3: TGTGCCAGCAGTCCCGACAGGGATTCGTTGGCTTTCTTT.

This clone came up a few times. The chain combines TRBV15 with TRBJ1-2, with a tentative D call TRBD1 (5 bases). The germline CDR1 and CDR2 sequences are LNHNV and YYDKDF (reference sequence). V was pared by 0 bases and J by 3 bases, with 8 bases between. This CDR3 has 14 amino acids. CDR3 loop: CATSRDKGHYGYTF. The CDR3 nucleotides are TGTGCCACCAGCAGAGATAAGGGGCACTATGGCTACACCTTC.

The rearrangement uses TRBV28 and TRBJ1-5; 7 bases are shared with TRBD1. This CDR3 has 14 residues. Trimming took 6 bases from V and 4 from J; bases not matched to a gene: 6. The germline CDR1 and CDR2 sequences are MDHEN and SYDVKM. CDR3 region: CASRGDRENQPQHF. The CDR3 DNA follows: TGTGCCAGCAGGGGAGACAGGGAGAATCAGCCCCAGCATTTT.

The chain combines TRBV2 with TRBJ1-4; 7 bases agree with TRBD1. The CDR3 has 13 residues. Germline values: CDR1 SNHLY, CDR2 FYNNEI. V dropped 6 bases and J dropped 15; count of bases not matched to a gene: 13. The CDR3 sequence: CASSATGTDLVFF. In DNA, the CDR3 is TGTGCCAGCAGCGCTACCGGGACAGACCTTGTGTTTTTT.

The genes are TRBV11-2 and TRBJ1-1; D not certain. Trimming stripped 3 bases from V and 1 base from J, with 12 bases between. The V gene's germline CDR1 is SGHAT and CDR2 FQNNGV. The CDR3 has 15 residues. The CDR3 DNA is TGTGCCAGCAGCTTTATTACCCCTACGAACACTGAAGCTTTCTTT. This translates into CASSFITPTNTEAFF.

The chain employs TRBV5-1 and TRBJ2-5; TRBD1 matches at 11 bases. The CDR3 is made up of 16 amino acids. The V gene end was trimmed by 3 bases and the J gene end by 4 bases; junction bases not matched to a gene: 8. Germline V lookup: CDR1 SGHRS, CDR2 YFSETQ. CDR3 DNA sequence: TGCGCCAGCAGCTGGGGACAGGGGGTTGGGTTAGAGACCCAGTACTTC. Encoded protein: CASSWGQGVGLETQYF.

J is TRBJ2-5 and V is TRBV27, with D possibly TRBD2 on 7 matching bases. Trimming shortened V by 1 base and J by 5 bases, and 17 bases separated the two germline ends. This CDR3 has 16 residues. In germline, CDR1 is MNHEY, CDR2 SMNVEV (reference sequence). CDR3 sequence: CASSLWSGGRRETQYF. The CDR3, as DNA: TGTGCCAGCAGTTTATGGTCGGGGGGCCGCCGGGAGACCCAGTACTTC.

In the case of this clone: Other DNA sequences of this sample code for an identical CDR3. CDR3 sequence reads: CASSQDGGTEAFF. The CDR3 bases are TGTGCCAGCAGCCAAGATGGGGGGACTGAAGCTTTCTTT. This rearrangement joins TRBV14 to TRBJ1-1; TRBD1 might be the D (5 bases). The V end was cut by 0 bases, the J end by 5 bases, with 7 bases between. From germline, CDR1 is SGHDN and CDR2 FVKESK. CDR3 size: 13 residues.

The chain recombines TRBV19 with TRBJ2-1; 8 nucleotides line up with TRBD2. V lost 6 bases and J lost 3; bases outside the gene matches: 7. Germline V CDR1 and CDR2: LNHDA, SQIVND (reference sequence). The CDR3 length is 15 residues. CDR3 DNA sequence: TGTGCCAGTAGCATCAACGGGGGGGGCTACAATGAGCAGTTCTTC. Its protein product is CASSINGGGYNEQFF.

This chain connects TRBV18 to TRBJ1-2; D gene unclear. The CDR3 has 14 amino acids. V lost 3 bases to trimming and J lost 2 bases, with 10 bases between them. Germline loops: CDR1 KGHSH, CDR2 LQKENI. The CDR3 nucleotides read TGTGCCAGCTCACCCGACGCAGGCAACTATGGCTACACCTTC. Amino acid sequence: CASSPDAGNYGYTF. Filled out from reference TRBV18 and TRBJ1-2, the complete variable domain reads NAGVMQNPRHLVRRRGQEARLRCSPMKGHSHVYWYRQLPEEGLKFMVYLQKENIIDESGMPKERFSAEFPKEGPSILRIQQVVRGDSAAYFCASSPDAGNYGYTFGSGTRLTVV.

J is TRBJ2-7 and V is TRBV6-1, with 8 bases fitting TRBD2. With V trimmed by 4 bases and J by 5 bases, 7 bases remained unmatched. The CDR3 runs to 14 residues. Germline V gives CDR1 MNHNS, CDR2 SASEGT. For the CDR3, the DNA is TGTGCCAGCAGTGCCTTAACTAGCGGCGACGAGCAGTACTTC. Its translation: CASSALTSGDEQYF.

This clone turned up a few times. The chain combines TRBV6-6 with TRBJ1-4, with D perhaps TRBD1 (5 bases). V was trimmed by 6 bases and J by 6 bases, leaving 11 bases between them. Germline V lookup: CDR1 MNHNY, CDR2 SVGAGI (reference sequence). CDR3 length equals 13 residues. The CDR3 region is CASRPGGDEKLFF. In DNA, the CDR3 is TGTGCCAGCAGGCCGGGAGGGGATGAAAAACTGTTTTTT.

The CDR3 reads CASRGQENQPQHF. CDR3 nucleotide sequence: TGTGCCAGCAGAGGACAGGAAAATCAGCCCCAGCATTTT. The chain has TRBV6-1 and TRBJ1-5; TRBD1 matches at 7 bases. Germline lookup yields CDR1 MNHNS and CDR2 SASEGT. Germline trimming cut 6 bases from V and 4 bases from J; bases unmatched to any gene: 3. This CDR3 comprises 13 residues.

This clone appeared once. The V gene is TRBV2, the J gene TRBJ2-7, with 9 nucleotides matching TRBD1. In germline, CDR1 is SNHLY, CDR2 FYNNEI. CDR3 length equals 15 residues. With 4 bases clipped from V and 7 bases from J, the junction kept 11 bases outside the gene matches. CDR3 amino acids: CASSGPTGQGSEQYF. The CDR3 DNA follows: TGTGCCAGCAGTGGACCTACAGGACAGGGGTCGGAGCAGTACTTC.